The 31 T cell receptor beta chains below all came from one sample that was sequenced in a study of cytomegalovirus exposure and HLA in healthy donors. The PCR was carried out with 60 Vbeta primers and 13 Jbeta primers. Method: immunoSEQ multiplex PCR; TCRdb's copy keeps in-frame clones and lacks some. The repertoire holds 100,000 to 150,000 clones, approximately 72% seen once, with less than 3.5% in the top ten. Sample: PBMCs. These receptors originate from a human donor in good health.

V and J are TRBV19 and TRBJ2-5; D is undetermined. The J call may be incorrect, as the DNA end agrees better with TRBJ2-7. Per the germline V gene, CDR1 is LNHDA and CDR2 is SQIVND (reference sequence). The CDR3 sequence is 14 residues long. The CDR3 region is CASRARGTTYEQYF. CDR3 in DNA: TGTGCCAGTAGAGCCCGAGGCACGACCTACGAGCAGTACTTC.

In its sample, this clone was seen once. The chain has TRBV2 and TRBJ1-2; 9 bases map to TRBD1. Trimming cost V 6 bases and J 7 bases; bases outside gene matches: 3. Germline V gene data show CDR1 as SNHLY and CDR2 as FYNNEI. The CDR3 has 12 amino acids. CDR3 bases: TGTGCCAGCAGGGGACAGGGAGGTGGCTACACCTTC. Translated, it gives CASRGQGGGYTF.

As concerns this clone: The germline gene is not matched at one end of the junction; a read error may be the cause. The V call is TRBV30, the J call TRBJ2-3; D perhaps matches TRBD1 (6 bases). The CDR3 spans 15 residues. From germline, CDR1 is GTSNPN and CDR2 SVGIG (reference sequence). CDR3 DNA: TGTGCCTGGAGTAATCAGGAACAGGGCACAGATACGCAGTGTTTT. Its protein is CAWSNQEQGTDTQCF.

V usage is TRBV30 and J usage is TRBJ1-1; D is undetermined. The CDR3 loop spans 12 amino acids. The V and J ends lost 4 bases and 4 bases respectively, with 10 bases between them. The V gene's germline CDR1 is GTSNPN and CDR2 SVGIG (reference sequence). The DNA for the CDR3 is TGTGCCTGGAAACGAGGGTCCACTGAAGCTTTCTTT. Protein: CAWKRGSTEAFF.

The V call is TRBV7-2, the J call TRBJ2-7; 8 nucleotides agree with TRBD2. The CDR3 is made up of 14 amino acids. Germline V gives CDR1 SGHTA, CDR2 FQGNSA. After removal of 5 bases from V and 6 bases from J, the junction contained 9 bases not matched to a gene. The CDR3 sequence: CASSGKRGLGEQYF. The CDR3 DNA reads as TGTGCCAGCAGCGGCAAGCGGGGGCTGGGCGAGCAGTACTTC.

The V call is TRBV18, the J call TRBJ2-1; maybe TRBD1 (6 bases). The CDR3 has 16 residues. V was clipped by 2 bases and J by 0 bases, with 11 bases between them. Germline V gives CDR1 KGHSH, CDR2 LQKENI. Here the CDR3 DNA reads TGTGCCAGCTCACCAAACAGGGCAAGCTCCTACAATGAGCAGTTCTTC. As protein: CASSPNRASSYNEQFF.

V gene TRBV21-1 combines with J gene TRBJ2-2; TRBD2, the D gene given by the table, was not confirmed from the DNA. TRBV21-1 is recorded as a pseudogene. The CDR3 sequence is 18 residues long. The CDR3 reads CASSKLSGEAGVGGELFF. The CDR3 nucleotides are TGTGCCAGCAGCAAATTGTCGGGAGAAGCGGGAGTTGGCGGGGAGCTGTTTTTT.

This chain uses TRBV7-7 with TRBJ2-7, with 10 nucleotides matching TRBD2. Losses at the gene ends were 5 bases for V and 4 bases for J; bases not matched to a gene: 8. From germline, CDR1 is SSHAT and CDR2 FNYEAQ (reference sequence). CDR3 length: 15 amino acids. The CDR3 reads CASSPGLAGDYEQYF. The CDR3 nucleotides are TGTGCCAGCAGCCCCGGGCTAGCGGGAGATTACGAGCAGTACTTC.

This clone showed up just a few times. V gene TRBV10-3 combines with J gene TRBJ2-7, with D possibly matching TRBD2 (7 bases). The V gene's germline CDR1 is ENHRY and CDR2 SYGVKD. V was pared by 8 bases and J by 2 bases, with 16 bases between. This CDR3 has 14 amino acids. The CDR3 loop reads CAIGGGEGAYEQYF. The CDR3 coding sequence is TGTGCCATCGGAGGGGGGGAGGGGGCCTACGAGCAGTACTTC.

This clone appeared once. The CDR3, as DNA: TGTGCCAGCGGCCCGCCGGGCGGGCCGGCCTACGAGCAGTACTTC. It encodes CASGPPGGPAYEQYF. The J gene is TRBJ2-7, the V gene TRBV13, with TRBD2 as a possible D gene (5 bases). The V and J ends lost 8 bases and 2 bases respectively, with 19 bases between them. Per germline, CDR1 PRHDT and CDR2 FYEKMQ (reference sequence). There are 15 residues in the CDR3.

In its sample, this clone was seen once. This rearrangement joins TRBV2 to TRBJ2-5, with unresolved D. Germline V gene lookup returns CDR1 SNHLY and CDR2 FYNNEI. The V end was cut by 0 bases, the J end by 7 bases, with 9 bases between. This CDR3 comprises 13 residues. The CDR3 protein is CASSEALASTQYF. Written as DNA, the CDR3 is TGTGCCAGCAGTGAAGCTCTGGCCTCGACCCAGTACTTC.

The rearrangement links TRBV13 to TRBJ2-7, with 11 positions matching TRBD2. Trimming at V came to 4 bases and at J to 1 base, leaving 3 bases not matched to a gene. This CDR3 contains 15 residues. Germline lookup yields CDR1 PRHDT and CDR2 FYEKMQ (reference sequence). Written as DNA, the CDR3 is TGTGCCAGCAGCTCAAGACTAGCGGGATCCTACGAGCAGTACTTC. Its protein product is CASSSRLAGSYEQYF.

This clone is a singleton in its sample. The V gene is TRBV4-2, the J gene TRBJ1-4; D call uncertain. V was trimmed by 0 bases and J by 7 bases, leaving 9 bases between them. Germline lookup yields CDR1 LGHNA and CDR2 YNFKEQ. The CDR3 length is 14 residues. CDR3 DNA sequence: TGTGCCAGCAGCCAAGACGTACGTAGTGAAAAACTGTTTTTT. As protein: CASSQDVRSEKLFF.

V and J are TRBV10-3 and TRBJ1-2, with no clear D. This CDR3 comprises 14 residues. Trimming left V 0 bases short and J 0 bases short, with 5 bases between. Germline CDR1 ENHRY, CDR2 SYGVKD. The CDR3 is CAISESRANYGYTF. The CDR3 DNA sequence: TGTGCCATCAGTGAGTCCCGGGCTAACTATGGCTACACCTTC.

The chain uses TRBV6-5 and TRBJ1-3; the match to TRBD1 covers 7 bases. V shed 5 bases and J 0 bases; nucleotides not matched to a gene: 4. The CDR3 runs 15 residues. Germline CDR1 reads MNHEY; CDR2 reads SVGAGI. This CDR3 reads CASSKGGSSGNTIYF. DNA of the CDR3: TGTGCCAGCAGTAAAGGGGGCTCCTCTGGAAACACCATATATTTT.

J is TRBJ1-6 and V is TRBV11-3, with D possibly matching TRBD1 (6 bases). Per germline, CDR1 SGHNT and CDR2 YENEEA. The CDR3 contains 15 residues. V was cut by 5 bases and J by 8 bases, with 16 bases left in between. The CDR3 reads CASSPQGTPDSPLHF. CDR3 DNA: TGTGCCAGCAGCCCACAAGGGACACCGGATTCACCCCTCCACTTT.

CDR3 nucleotide sequence: TGTGCCAGCAGCGCGACAGGGGAGGGGAATCAGCCCCAGCATTTT. Amino acid sequence: CASSATGEGNQPQHF. V gene TRBV21-1 combines with J gene TRBJ1-5; the tabulated D call, TRBD1, remains unverified against the DNA. TRBV21-1 is flagged as a pseudogene. This CDR3 spans 15 amino acids.

The rearrangement joins TRBV21-1 to TRBJ2-5; TRBD1, as called in the table, went unchecked against the DNA. The J call may be faulty, since TRBJ2-7 better matches the DNA end. TRBV21-1 is classified as a pseudogene. CDR3 size: 15 residues. As DNA, the CDR3 is TGTGCCAGCAGCAAAGAAGTCAGGGGGAGCTACGAGCAGTACTTC. Translating gives CASSKEVRGSYEQYF.

The gene calls are TRBV4-3 and TRBJ1-1, with D hard to call. Germline CDR1 and CDR2: LGHNA and YSLEER. This CDR3 spans 14 amino acids. Trimming shortened V by 1 base and J by 1 base, and 7 bases separated the two germline ends. CDR3 DNA sequence: TGCGCCAGCAGCCAAGTAACAGCGAACACTGAAGCTTTCTTT. Translation: CASSQVTANTEAFF.

V is TRBV29-1 and J is TRBJ1-2; 8 positions agree with TRBD1. The ends lost 6 bases at V and 0 bases at J; junction bases unmatched: 9. The CDR3 covers 15 residues. The V gene's germline CDR1 is SQVTM and CDR2 ANQGSEA. CDR3 DNA: TGCAGCGTCTCCGGGACAGGAGGTTCTAACTATGGCTACACCTTC. Its protein product is CSVSGTGGSNYGYTF.

The V call is TRBV28, the J call TRBJ2-7; TRBD2 is a possible D gene (5 bases). The length of the CDR3 is 15 residues. V lost 7 bases to trimming and J lost 2 bases, with 18 bases between them. Germline values: CDR1 MDHEN, CDR2 SYDVKM. As DNA, the CDR3 is TGTGCCAGCACCACACCCCGAGGGATGACCTACGAGCAGTACTTC. This translates into CASTTPRGMTYEQYF.

The rearrangement uses TRBV11-2 and TRBJ2-3; 7 bases fit TRBD2. Germline trimming cut 1 base from V and 0 bases from J; bases unmatched to any gene: 4. The CDR3 runs to 16 residues. In germline, CDR1 is SGHAT, CDR2 FQNNGV. The CDR3 DNA reads as TGTGCCAGCAGCTTAGTCAAGGGAGGGAGCACAGATACGCAGTATTTT. The encoded protein is CASSLVKGGSTDTQYF.

The V gene is TRBV7-2, the J gene TRBJ2-1, with 9 nucleotides matching TRBD1. This CDR3 has 15 amino acids. The germline V gene encodes CDR1 SGHTA and CDR2 FQGNSA. Unmatched junction bases numbered 11, after V lost 5 bases and J lost 9 bases. CDR3 DNA: TGTGCCAGCAGCCCTACCGGGACAGGGTTTCTTGAGCAGTTCTTC. As protein: CASSPTGTGFLEQFF. Based on the CDR3 plus reference TRBV7-2 and TRBJ2-1, the full variable domain is GAGVSQSPSNKVTEKGKDVELRCDPISGHTALYWYRQSLGQGLEFLIYFQGNSAPDKSGLPSDRFSAERTGGSVSTLTIQRTQQEDSAVYLCASSPTGTGFLEQFFGPGTRLTVL.

V gene TRBV28 combines with J gene TRBJ1-3; TRBD1 might be the D (5 bases). The germline V and J ends were trimmed by 5 bases and 0 bases, with 8 bases remaining between them. This CDR3 has 14 residues. Germline loops: CDR1 MDHEN, CDR2 SYDVKM. The CDR3 loop reads CASSTGPSGNTIYF. Here the CDR3 DNA reads TGTGCCAGCAGTACAGGACCCTCTGGAAACACCATATATTTT.

The V call is TRBV27, the J call TRBJ2-1, with 11 positions matching TRBD2. The CDR3 is 17 amino acids. The V segment lost 8 bases and the J segment 0 bases; nucleotides outside the gene matches: 9. In germline, CDR1 is MNHEY, CDR2 SMNVEV (reference sequence). DNA for the CDR3: TGTGCCAGCGGCAGACTAGCGGGAAAAATCTCCTACAATGAGCAGTTCTTC. This codes for CASGRLAGKISYNEQFF.

This clone came up a few times. The genes are TRBV5-1 and TRBJ2-3, with TRBD2 identical over 9 bases. CDR3 length: 17 amino acids. CDR1 SGHRS and CDR2 YFSETQ come from the germline V gene. Germline trimming cut 0 bases from V and 4 bases from J; bases unmatched to any gene: 9. CDR3 region: CASSLGLAGFGADTQYF. CDR3 nucleotide sequence: TGCGCCAGCAGCTTGGGGCTAGCGGGGTTCGGGGCAGATACGCAGTATTTT.

This clone was seen only a few times. V and J are TRBV7-9 and TRBJ2-2, with 8 bases that match TRBD1. CDR1 and CDR2 from the germline V gene are SEHNR and FQNEAQ (reference sequence). The CDR3 has 16 residues. Trimming at V came to 6 bases and at J to 2 bases, leaving 8 bases not matched to a gene. The CDR3: CASSLRQGLNTGELFF. DNA for the CDR3: TGTGCCAGCAGTCTCCGACAGGGGCTCAACACCGGGGAGCTGTTTTTT.

This rearrangement joins TRBV19 to TRBJ2-6, with 7 bases that match TRBD1. Trimming at V came to 5 bases and at J to 4 bases, leaving 8 bases not matched to a gene. CDR1 and CDR2 from the germline V gene are LNHDA and SQIVND (reference sequence). This CDR3 comprises 16 residues. The CDR3 loop is CASSSTGSGGANVLTF. DNA of the CDR3: TGTGCCAGTAGTTCGACAGGGTCGGGAGGGGCCAACGTCCTGACTTTC.

The chain links TRBV30 to TRBJ2-7, with 9 bases lining up with TRBD1. J gave up 2 bases and V 3 bases, and 5 bases lay outside the gene matches. CDR1 and CDR2 (germline): GTSNPN, SVGIG (reference sequence). The CDR3 runs to 14 residues. This chain's CDR3 is CAWSRQGGTYEQYF. Here the CDR3 DNA reads TGTGCCTGGAGCCGACAGGGGGGGACCTACGAGCAGTACTTC.

V gene TRBV6-1 combines with J gene TRBJ2-7, with 9 positions matching TRBD1. Germline lookup yields CDR1 MNHNS and CDR2 SASEGT. Trimming at V came to 6 bases and at J to 3 bases, leaving 6 bases not matched to a gene. The CDR3 is made up of 14 amino acids. The CDR3 region is CASRGQGSHYEQYF. In DNA form, the CDR3 reads TGTGCCAGCAGGGGACAGGGCTCCCACTACGAGCAGTACTTC.

Notes on this clone: The junction departs from the called germline gene at one end, perhaps through a read error. The gene calls are TRBV2 and TRBJ2-4, with 7 bases lining up with TRBD1. The CDR3 extends over 14 amino acids. CDR1 and CDR2 from the germline V gene are SNHLY and FYNNEI. CDR3 protein: CASTEQGPGNIQYF. For the CDR3, the DNA is TGTGCCAGCACTGAACAGGGGCCGGGAAACATTCAGTACTTC.